This T cell receptor (beta chain) was captured by sequencing in a study of T-cell memory formation after mild COVID-19. Libraries for TCRalpha and TCRbeta carried sample barcodes and unique molecular identifiers via 5'RACE. TCRdb itself ran the 5' RACE reads through MiXCR, one entry per CDR3 protein. Among about 200,000 distinct CDR3 sequences listed, about a sixth were seen once. Turning to this clonotype: What it binds is not known.

Trimming took off 3 bases at V and 10 bases at J, with 13 bases between the two ends. The CDR3 runs to 12 residues. Germline V gene lookup returns CDR1 DFQATT and CDR2 SNEGSKA (reference sequence). Whole-study results and caveats: Some SARS-CoV-2-responding clones were already detected in memory before infection. A balance of CD4 and CD8 characterized clones contracting day 15 to 85, whereas later expanders leaned CD4+.

This sequence joins TRBV20-1 and TRBJ2-1; no reliable D call. Sequenced: PBMCs or a T cell subset sorted from them (not recorded which). This TCR came from an adult woman who had mild COVID-19 (a few samples of this study predate the infection). Cell type and time point are not known. CDR3 DNA sequence: TGCAGTGCTAGCCTCTTAAACCGAGAGCAGTTCTTC. Its protein is CSASLLNREQFF.